Each of the 2 T cell receptor beta chains below was sequenced from the same sample in a study of blood T cells in healthy people across ages. For the second PCR, which ran for roughly 7 to 11 cycles, a sample-barcoded 5' primer and a J-beta primer mix were used. Via MiXCR, TCRdb re-called the 5' RACE reads, giving one row per CDR3 protein. Here the sample spans hundreds of thousands of distinct CDR3 sequences, roughly 56% being singletons. Sequenced input: blood. The receptors shown here come from a man in his forties or fifties in good health.

The chain's CDR3 is CSVEGQGAGEQFF. Written as DNA, the CDR3 is TGCAGCGTTGAGGGACAGGGGGCGGGTGAGCAGTTCTTC. The V call is TRBV29-1, the J call TRBJ2-1; 12 bases are a match to TRBD1. Germline V gene sequence: CDR1 SQVTM, CDR2 ANQGSEA. The CDR3 extends over 13 amino acids. After removal of 3 bases from V and 9 bases from J, the junction contained 3 bases not matched to a gene.

The genes are TRBV7-9 and TRBJ1-1; a weak D match, TRBD1 (6 bases). The CDR3 runs 16 residues. Trimming took 4 bases from V and 4 from J, leaving 19 bases between them. Germline V gene lookup returns CDR1 SEHNR and CDR2 FQNEAQ (reference sequence). The CDR3 DNA follows: TGTGCCAGCAGCTCCCCCTCGGTGGGGGCGCGCACTGAAGCTTTCTTT. Translated, it gives CASSSPSVGARTEAFF.